This T cell receptor beta chain was sequenced in a study of CD8 T cells in Susac syndrome. Germline assignment: CDR1 LGHNA and CDR2 YSLEER. With 1 base removed from V and 12 bases from J, the gap between germline ends came to 13 bases. The CDR3 extends over 13 amino acids. Reverse transcription of roughly 0.5 to 1 ug RNA was carried out with random hexamers. MiXCR, run by TCRdb on the immunoSEQ multiplex PCR reads, gives a single entry per CDR3 protein. The table shows 180,000 or so distinct CDR3 sequences, with about 95% occurring only once. The chain links TRBV4-3 to TRBJ2-1; D call uncertain. Specimen: CD4+ T cells from PBMCs. This clonotype was obtained from a human donor in good health. The CDR3 DNA reads as TGCGCCAGCAGCCAAGGATTGGGTGGTCGGCAGTTCTTC. It translates to CASSQGLGGRQFF.